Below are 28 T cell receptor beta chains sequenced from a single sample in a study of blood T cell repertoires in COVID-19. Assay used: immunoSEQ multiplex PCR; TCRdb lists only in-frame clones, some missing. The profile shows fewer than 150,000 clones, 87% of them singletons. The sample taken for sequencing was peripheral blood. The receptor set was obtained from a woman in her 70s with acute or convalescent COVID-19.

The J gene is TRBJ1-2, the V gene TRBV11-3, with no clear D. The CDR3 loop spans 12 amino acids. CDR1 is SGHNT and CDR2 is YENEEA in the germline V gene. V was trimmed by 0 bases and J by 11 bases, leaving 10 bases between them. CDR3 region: CASSLDRRHYTF. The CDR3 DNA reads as TGTGCCAGCAGCTTAGATAGGCGGCATTACACCTTC.

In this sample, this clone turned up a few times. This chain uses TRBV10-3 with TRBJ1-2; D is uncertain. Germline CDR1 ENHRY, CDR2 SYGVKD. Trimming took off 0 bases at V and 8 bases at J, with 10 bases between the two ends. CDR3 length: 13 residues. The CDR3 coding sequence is TGTGCCATCAGTGAGTCGGCAGGACTAGGCTACACCTTC. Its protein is CAISESAGLGYTF.

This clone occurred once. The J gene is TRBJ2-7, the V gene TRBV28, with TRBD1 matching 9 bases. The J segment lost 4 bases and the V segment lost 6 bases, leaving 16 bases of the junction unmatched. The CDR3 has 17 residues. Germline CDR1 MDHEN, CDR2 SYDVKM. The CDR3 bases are TGTGCCAGCAGAACGCCGGGACAGGGCTCGGGTTTTTACGAGCAGTACTTC. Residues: CASRTPGQGSGFYEQYF.

CDR3 residues: CASSVVSNTEAFF. The CDR3, as DNA: TGTGCCAGCAGCGTAGTAAGCAACACTGAAGCTTTCTTT. The chain combines TRBV9 with TRBJ1-1; no definite D call. CDR1 and CDR2 (germline): SGDLS, YYNGEE. V dropped 0 bases and J dropped 2 bases, with 5 bases sitting between them. This CDR3 has 13 residues.

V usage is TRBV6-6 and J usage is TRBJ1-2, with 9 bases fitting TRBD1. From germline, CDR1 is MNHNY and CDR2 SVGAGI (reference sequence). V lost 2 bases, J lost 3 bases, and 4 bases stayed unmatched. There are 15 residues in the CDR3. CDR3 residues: CASSYGDRADYGYTF. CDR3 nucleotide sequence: TGTGCCAGCAGTTACGGGGACAGGGCAGACTATGGCTACACCTTC.

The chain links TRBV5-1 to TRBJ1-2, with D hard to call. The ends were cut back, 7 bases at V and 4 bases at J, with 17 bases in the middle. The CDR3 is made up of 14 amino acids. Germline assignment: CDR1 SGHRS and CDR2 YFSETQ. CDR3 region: CASHEESRIYGYTF. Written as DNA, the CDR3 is TGCGCCAGCCACGAGGAGAGCCGAATCTATGGCTACACCTTC.

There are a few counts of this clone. Written as DNA, the CDR3 is TGTGCCAGCAGCCCGGACGGGACAGTTGCTTTCTTT. Encoded protein: CASSPDGTVAFF. The chain has TRBV7-7 and TRBJ1-1, with TRBD1 identical over 7 bases. The CDR3 is 12 residues long. The ends lost 5 bases at V and 11 bases at J; junction bases unmatched: 8. Germline CDR1 reads SSHAT; CDR2 reads FNYEAQ (reference sequence).

CDR3 sequence reads: CASSYRAGVVAQYF. The CDR3 DNA sequence: TGTGCCAGCAGTTACAGGGCAGGGGTGGTAGCCCAGTACTTC. The chain links TRBV6-5 to TRBJ2-5, with D perhaps matching TRBD1 (6 bases). The CDR3 is 14 residues long. Germline CDR1 reads MNHEY; CDR2 reads SVGAGI. Between the trimmed V and J ends, which lost 2 bases and 9 bases, there was a span of 16 bases.

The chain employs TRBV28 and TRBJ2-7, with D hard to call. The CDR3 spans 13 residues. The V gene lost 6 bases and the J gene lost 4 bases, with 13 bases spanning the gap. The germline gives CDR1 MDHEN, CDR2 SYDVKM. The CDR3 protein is CASSRNSPYEQYF. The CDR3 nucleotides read TGTGCCAGCAGCCGAAACAGCCCTTACGAGCAGTACTTC.

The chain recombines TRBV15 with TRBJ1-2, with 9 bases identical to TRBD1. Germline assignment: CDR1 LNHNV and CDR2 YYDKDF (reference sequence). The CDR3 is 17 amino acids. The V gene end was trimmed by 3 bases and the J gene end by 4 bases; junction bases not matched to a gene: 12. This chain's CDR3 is CATSSQVIQGASYGYTF. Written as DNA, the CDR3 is TGTGCCACCAGCAGTCAAGTGATACAGGGGGCGAGCTATGGCTACACCTTC.

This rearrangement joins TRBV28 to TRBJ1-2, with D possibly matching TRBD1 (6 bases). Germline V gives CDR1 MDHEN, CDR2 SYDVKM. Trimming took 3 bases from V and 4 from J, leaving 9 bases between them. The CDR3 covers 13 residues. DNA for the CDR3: TGTGCCAGCAGTTTGGACAGAGTCTATGGCTACACCTTC. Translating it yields CASSLDRVYGYTF.

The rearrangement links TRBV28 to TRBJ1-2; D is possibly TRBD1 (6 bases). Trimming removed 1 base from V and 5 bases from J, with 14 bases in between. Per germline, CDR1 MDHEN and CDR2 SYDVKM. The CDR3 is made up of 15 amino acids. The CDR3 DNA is TGTGCCAGCAGTTTATCGGGGGGCGTAGGATATGGCTACACCTTC. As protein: CASSLSGGVGYGYTF.

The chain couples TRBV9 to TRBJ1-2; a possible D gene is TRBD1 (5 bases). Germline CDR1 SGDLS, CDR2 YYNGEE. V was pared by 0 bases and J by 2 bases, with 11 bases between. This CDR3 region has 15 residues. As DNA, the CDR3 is TGTGCCAGCAGCGTAGCCGGGACTTTGAACTATGGCTACACCTTC. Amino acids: CASSVAGTLNYGYTF.

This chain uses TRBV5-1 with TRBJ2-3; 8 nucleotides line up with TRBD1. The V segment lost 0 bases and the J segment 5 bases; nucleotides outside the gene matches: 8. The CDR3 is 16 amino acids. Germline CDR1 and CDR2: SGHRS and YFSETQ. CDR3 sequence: CASSLGAQGAGDTQYF. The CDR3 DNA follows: TGCGCCAGCAGCTTGGGTGCGCAGGGGGCGGGAGATACGCAGTATTTT.

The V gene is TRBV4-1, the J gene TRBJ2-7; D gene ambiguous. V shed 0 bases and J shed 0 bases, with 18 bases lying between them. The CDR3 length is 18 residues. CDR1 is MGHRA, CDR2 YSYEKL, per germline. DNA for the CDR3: TGCGCCAGCAGCCAAGATTTTTTTGCAGGTGACGTCTCCTACGAGCAGTACTTC. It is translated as CASSQDFFAGDVSYEQYF.

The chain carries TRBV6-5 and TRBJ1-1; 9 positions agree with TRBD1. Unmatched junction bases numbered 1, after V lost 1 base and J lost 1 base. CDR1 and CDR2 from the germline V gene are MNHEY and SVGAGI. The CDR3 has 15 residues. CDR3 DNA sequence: TGTGCCAGCAGTTACTGGGGACAGGGGAACACTGAAGCTTTCTTT. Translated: CASSYWGQGNTEAFF.

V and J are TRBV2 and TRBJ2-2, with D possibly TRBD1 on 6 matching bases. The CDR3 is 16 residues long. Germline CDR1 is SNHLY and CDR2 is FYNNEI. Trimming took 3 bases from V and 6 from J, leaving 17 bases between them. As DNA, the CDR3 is TGTGCCAGCAGTGATCGTTTGGGGGCGCGGTCCGGGGAGCTGTTTTTT. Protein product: CASSDRLGARSGELFF.

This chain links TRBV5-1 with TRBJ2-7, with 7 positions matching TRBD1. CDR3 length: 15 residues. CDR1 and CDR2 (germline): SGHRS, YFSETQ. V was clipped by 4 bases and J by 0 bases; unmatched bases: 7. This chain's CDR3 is CASSPGQAFSYEQYF. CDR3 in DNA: TGCGCCAGCAGCCCTGGACAGGCCTTCTCCTACGAGCAGTACTTC.

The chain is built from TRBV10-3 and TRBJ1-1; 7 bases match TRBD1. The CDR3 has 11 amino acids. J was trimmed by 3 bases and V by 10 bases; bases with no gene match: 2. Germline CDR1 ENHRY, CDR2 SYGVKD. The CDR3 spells CATQGDTEAFF. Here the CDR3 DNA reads TGTGCCACGCAGGGGGACACTGAAGCTTTCTTT.

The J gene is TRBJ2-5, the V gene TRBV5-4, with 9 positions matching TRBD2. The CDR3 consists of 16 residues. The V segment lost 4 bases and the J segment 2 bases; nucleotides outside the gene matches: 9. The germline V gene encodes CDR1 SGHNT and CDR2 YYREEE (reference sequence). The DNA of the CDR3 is TGTGCCAGCAGCCCAACCCTGACTAGCGGACAAGAGACCCAGTACTTC. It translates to CASSPTLTSGQETQYF.

CDR3 nucleotides: TGTGCCAGCAGCTTGTTTTCCCAGGGCCCCGAAGCTTTCTTT. This gives the protein CASSLFSQGPEAFF. The chain is built from TRBV5-6 and TRBJ1-1; D perhaps matches TRBD1 (5 bases). From germline, CDR1 is SGHDT and CDR2 YYEEEE. The ends were cut back, 1 base at V and 8 bases at J, with 15 bases in the middle. The CDR3 is 14 residues long.

Here the CDR3 reads CASSFVGPLKQPQHF. DNA for the CDR3: TGTGCCAGCAGTTTCGTGGGGCCCTTAAAGCAGCCCCAGCATTTT. This chain joins TRBV28 and TRBJ1-5, with D possibly being TRBD1 (5 bases). This CDR3 is built from 15 residues. V lost 3 bases and J 7 bases, leaving 16 bases between the germline ends. The germline gives CDR1 MDHEN, CDR2 SYDVKM.

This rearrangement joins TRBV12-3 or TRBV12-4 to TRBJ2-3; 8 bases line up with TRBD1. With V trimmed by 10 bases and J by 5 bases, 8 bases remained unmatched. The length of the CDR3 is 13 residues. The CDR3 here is CATSAGTGDTQYF. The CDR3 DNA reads TGTGCCACCTCGGCGGGGACAGGAGATACGCAGTATTTT.

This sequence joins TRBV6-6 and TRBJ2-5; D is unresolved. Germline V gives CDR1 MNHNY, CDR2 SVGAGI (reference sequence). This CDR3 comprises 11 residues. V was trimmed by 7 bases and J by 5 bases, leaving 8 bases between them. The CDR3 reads CASTHRETQYF. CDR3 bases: TGTGCCAGCACTCATCGGGAGACCCAGTACTTC.

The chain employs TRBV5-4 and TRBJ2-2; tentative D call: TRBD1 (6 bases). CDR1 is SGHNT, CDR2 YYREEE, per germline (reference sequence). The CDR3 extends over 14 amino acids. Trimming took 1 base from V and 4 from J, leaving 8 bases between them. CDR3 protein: CASSLQGSTGELFF. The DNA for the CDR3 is TGTGCCAGCAGCTTGCAGGGGAGCACCGGGGAGCTGTTTTTT. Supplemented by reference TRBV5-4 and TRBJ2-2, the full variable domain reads ETGVTQSPTHLIKTRGQQVTLRCSSQSGHNTVSWYQQALGQGPQFIFQYYREEENGRGNFPPRFSGLQFPNYSSELNVNALELDDSALYLCASSLQGSTGELFFGEGSRLTVL.

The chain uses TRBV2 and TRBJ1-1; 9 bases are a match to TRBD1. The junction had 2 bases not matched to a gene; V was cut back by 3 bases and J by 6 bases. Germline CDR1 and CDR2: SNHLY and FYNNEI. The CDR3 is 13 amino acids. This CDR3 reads CASSDTGGAEAFF. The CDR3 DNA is TGTGCCAGCAGTGACACAGGGGGCGCTGAAGCTTTCTTT.

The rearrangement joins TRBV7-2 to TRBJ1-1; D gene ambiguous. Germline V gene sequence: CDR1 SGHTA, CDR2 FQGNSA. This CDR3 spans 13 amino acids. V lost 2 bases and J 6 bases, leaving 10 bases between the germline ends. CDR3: CASSLWAGAEAFF. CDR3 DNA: TGTGCCAGCAGCTTATGGGCAGGCGCTGAAGCTTTCTTT.

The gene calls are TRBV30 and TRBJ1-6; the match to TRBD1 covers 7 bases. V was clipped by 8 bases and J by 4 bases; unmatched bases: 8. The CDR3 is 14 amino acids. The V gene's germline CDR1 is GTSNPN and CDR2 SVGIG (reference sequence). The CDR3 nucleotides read TGTGCCGGGACCCCGGGACAGTATAATTCACCCCTCCACTTT. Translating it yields CAGTPGQYNSPLHF.